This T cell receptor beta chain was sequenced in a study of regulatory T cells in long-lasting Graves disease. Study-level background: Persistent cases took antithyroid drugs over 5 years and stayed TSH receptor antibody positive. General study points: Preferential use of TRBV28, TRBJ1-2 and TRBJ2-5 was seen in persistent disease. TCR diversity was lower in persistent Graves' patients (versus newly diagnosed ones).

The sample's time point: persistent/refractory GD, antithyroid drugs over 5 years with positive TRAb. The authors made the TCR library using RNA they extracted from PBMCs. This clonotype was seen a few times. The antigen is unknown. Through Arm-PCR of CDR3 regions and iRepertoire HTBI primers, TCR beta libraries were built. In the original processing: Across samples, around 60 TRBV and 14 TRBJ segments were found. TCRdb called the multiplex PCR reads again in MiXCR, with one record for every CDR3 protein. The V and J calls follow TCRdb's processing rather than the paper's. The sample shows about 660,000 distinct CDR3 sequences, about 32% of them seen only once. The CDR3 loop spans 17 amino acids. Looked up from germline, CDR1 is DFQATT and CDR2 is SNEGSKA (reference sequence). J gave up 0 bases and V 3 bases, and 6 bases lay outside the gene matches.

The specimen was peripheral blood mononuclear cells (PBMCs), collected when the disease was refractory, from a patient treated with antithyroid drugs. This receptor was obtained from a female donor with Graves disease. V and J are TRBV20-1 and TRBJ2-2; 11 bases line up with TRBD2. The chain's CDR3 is CSASPASGRTNTGELFF. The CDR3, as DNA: TGCAGTGCTAGCCCGGCTAGCGGGAGGACGAACACCGGGGAGCTGTTTTTT.